What follows describes a single T cell receptor beta chain. The V and J ends lost 3 bases and 3 bases respectively, with 8 bases between them. The germline V gene has CDR1 MDHEN and CDR2 SYDVKM. The CDR3 is 13 residues long. This sample is drawn from a study of blood T cell repertoires in COVID-19. About the study: In each case, the material was cDNA or gDNA derived from T cells, B-cell-depleted T cells, or PBMCs.

The protocol was immunoSEQ multiplex PCR, while the TCRdb copy is restricted to in-frame clones and leaves out a portion. The table lists a few hundred thousand clones, 85% to 90% of them singletons. The source of this sequence is a woman aged 45-59 years with active or convalescent COVID-19. V gene TRBV28 combines with J gene TRBJ1-2; D not certain. Source material: peripheral blood. CDR3 sequence: CASSFIEDYGYTF. Here the CDR3 DNA reads TGTGCCAGCAGTTTCATAGAGGACTATGGCTACACCTTC.